This entry is about one T cell receptor (beta chain). Antigen unknown. This sample is drawn from a study of T-cell memory formation after mild COVID-19. Overall study results and limits: Whereas later expanders leaned CD4+, clones contracting day 15 to 85 showed a balanced CD4/CD8 makeup. Memory sampled before infection contained some responding clones, suggesting cross-reactive memory joined.

Constant-segment primers were used for 5'RACE, and the resulting TCR alpha and TCR beta cDNA libraries carried sample barcodes and UMIs. TCRdb ran MiXCR on the 5' RACE reads and lists one entry per CDR3 protein. The table includes about 90,000 distinct CDR3 sequences, more than 12% detected once. The V end was cut by 2 bases, the J end by 4 bases, with 11 bases between. The CDR3 extends over 14 amino acids. Germline V gene sequence: CDR1 SGHVS, CDR2 FQNEAQ. Sequenced sample: PBMCs or a T cell subset sorted from them (not recorded which). The V and J genes are TRBV7-8 and TRBJ2-5; D is undetermined. The sequence derives from a man between 18 and 35 years old who had mild COVID-19 (a few samples of this study predate the infection). Cell type and time point are not known. This CDR3 is CASSLNGLLETQYF. The DNA of the CDR3 is TGTGCCAGCAGCTTAAACGGGCTTTTAGAGACCCAGTACTTC.